The T cell receptor beta chain described here comes from a study of blood T cell repertoires in COVID-19. Only in-frame clones appear in the TCRdb table, and some are missing; sequencing was by immunoSEQ multiplex PCR. The sample has 75,000 to 100,000 clones, about 84% seen once; the top ten hold around a tenth. The germline V gene has CDR1 SGHDT and CDR2 YYEEEE. The CDR3 covers 15 residues. V lost 6 bases and J lost 4, with 19 bases in between. The specimen was peripheral blood. The chain combines TRBV5-6 with TRBJ1-1, with D possibly matching TRBD1 (6 bases). The clonotype originates from a woman over 75 with acute or convalescent COVID-19. The CDR3 loop is CASNTWGGLGTEAFF. The CDR3 bases are TGTGCCAGCAACACCTGGGGGGGGCTGGGCACTGAAGCTTTCTTT.